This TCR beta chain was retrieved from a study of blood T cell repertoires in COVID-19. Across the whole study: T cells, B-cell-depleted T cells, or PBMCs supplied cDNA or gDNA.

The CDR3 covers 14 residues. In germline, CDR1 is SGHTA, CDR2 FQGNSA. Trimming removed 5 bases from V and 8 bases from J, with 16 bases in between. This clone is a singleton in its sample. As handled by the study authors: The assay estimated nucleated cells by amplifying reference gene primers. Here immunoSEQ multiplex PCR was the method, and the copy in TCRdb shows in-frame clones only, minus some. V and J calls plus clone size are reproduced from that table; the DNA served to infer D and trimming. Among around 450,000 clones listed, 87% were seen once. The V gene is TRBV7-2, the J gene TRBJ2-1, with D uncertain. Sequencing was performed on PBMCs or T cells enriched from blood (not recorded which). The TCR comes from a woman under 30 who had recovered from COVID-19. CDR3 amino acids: CASSRLVVVDEQFF. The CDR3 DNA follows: TGTGCCAGCAGCCGGTTGGTGGTTGTTGATGAGCAGTTCTTC.